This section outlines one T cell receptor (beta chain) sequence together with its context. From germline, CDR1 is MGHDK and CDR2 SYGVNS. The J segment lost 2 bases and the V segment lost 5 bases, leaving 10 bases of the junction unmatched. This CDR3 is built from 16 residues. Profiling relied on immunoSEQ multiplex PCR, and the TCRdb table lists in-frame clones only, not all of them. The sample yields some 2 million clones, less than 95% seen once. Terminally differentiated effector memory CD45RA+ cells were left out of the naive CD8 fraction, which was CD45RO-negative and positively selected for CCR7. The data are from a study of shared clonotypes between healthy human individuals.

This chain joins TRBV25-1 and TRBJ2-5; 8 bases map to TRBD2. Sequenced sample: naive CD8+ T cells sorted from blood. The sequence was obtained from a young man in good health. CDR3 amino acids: CASSSFSGEVQETQYF. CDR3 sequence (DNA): TGTGCCAGCAGTTCCTTTAGCGGGGAGGTTCAAGAGACCCAGTACTTC.